The present T cell receptor (beta chain) was sequenced within a study of blood T cells in healthy people across ages. Points from the study as a whole: Per-million-T-cell TCR beta diversity fell roughly linearly with age. Because sorting was not performed, PBMCs prevented conclusive naive versus antigen-experienced comparison.

Together with a sample-barcoded 5' primer, a J-beta primer mix was included in a second PCR lasting about 7 to 11 cycles. TCRdb independently ran MiXCR on the 5' RACE reads; one entry per CDR3 protein. The data contain over 950,000 distinct CDR3 sequences, 51% of them singletons. Regarding this clonotype: What it recognizes is unknown.

Donors gave around 10 milliliters of peripheral blood apiece. PBMCs, at least 6 million per sample, were isolated. Trimming shortened V by 4 bases and J by 7 bases, and 8 bases separated the two germline ends. The V gene's germline CDR1 is MDHEN and CDR2 SYDVKM. The CDR3 runs to 11 residues. This TCR derives from an older woman in good health. The specimen was blood. This chain joins TRBV28 and TRBJ2-7, with D maybe TRBD1 (5 bases). The CDR3 region has the DNA TGTGCCAGCAGTTCTCGACAGGAGCAGTACTTC. It specifies CASSSRQEQYF. The entire variable domain, with the rest obtained from reference TRBV28 and TRBJ2-7, is as follows: DVKVTQSSRYLVKRTGEKVFLECVQDMDHENMFWYRQDPGLGLRLIYFSYDVKMKEKGDIPEGYSVSREKKERFSLILESASTNQTSMYLCASSSRQEQYFGPGTRLTVT.